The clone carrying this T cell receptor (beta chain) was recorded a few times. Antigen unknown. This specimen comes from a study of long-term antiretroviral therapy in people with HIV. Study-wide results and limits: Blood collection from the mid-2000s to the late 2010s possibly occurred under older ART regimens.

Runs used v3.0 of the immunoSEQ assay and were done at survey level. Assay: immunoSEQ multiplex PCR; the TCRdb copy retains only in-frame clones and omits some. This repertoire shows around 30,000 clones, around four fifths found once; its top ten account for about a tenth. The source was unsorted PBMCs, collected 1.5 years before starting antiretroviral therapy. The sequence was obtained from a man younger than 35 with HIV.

CDR3 DNA: TGTGCCAGCACGCCGGGACTAGCGTTCTCCTACGAGCAGTACTTC. Its protein is CASTPGLAFSYEQYF. The genes are TRBV2 and TRBJ2-7, with TRBD2 matching over 10 bases. Germline values: CDR1 SNHLY, CDR2 FYNNEI. The CDR3 loop spans 15 amino acids. With V trimmed by 7 bases and J by 0 bases, 6 bases remained unmatched.